This passage covers 28 T cell receptor beta chains from one sample sequenced in a study of T-cell reconstitution after alpha-beta-depleted transplantation in children. Preparation of the TCRbeta library was carried out with unique molecular identifiers. TCRdb re-derived calls from the PCR reads in MiXCR, one entry per CDR3 protein. The table includes approximately 490,000 distinct CDR3 sequences, roughly a tenth detected once. Sequenced here: PBMCs, sampled before TCRalphabeta/CD19-depleted stem cell transplant. These TCRs come from a child aged 2-15 years with inherited bone marrow failure, due to receive a stem cell transplant.

Ten or more counts support this clonotype. The chain carries TRBV5-1 and TRBJ2-5, with TRBD1 matching over 9 bases. V was clipped by 4 bases and J by 0 bases; unmatched bases: 7. The CDR3 runs 16 residues. CDR1 SGHRS and CDR2 YFSETQ come from the germline V gene. CDR3 DNA: TGCGCCAGCAGCCCCCGGACAGGGGATTACCAAGAGACCCAGTACTTC. It specifies CASSPRTGDYQETQYF.

To note about this clonotype: A much larger clonotype is one base distant, so this may be a read error. The chain links TRBV10-3 to TRBJ2-2; 8 bases agree with TRBD2. This CDR3 is built from 15 residues. CDR1 ENHRY and CDR2 SYGVKD come from the germline V gene. The CDR3 spells CAIRETSGNTGQLFF. The CDR3, as DNA: TGTGCCATCCGGGAAACTAGCGGAAACACCGGGCAGCTGTTTTTT.

This clonotype was seen ten or more times. This chain uses TRBV4-3 with TRBJ2-1, with 10 positions matching TRBD2. Germline trimming cut 2 bases from V and 5 bases from J; bases unmatched to any gene: 15. Germline V gene sequence: CDR1 LGHNA, CDR2 YSLEER. The CDR3 is 19 amino acids. This chain's CDR3 is CASSQSTIGGLAPNNEQFF. CDR3 nucleotide sequence: TGCGCCAGCAGCCAAAGTACGATCGGGGGACTAGCGCCGAACAATGAGCAGTTCTTC.

A word on this clonotype: A much larger clone lies one base from this, so it may be a read error. The chain employs TRBV4-3 and TRBJ2-7, with 8 bases fitting TRBD2. The germline CDR1 and CDR2 sequences are LGHNA and YSLEER. J gave up 4 bases and V 3 bases, and 11 bases lay outside the gene matches. The CDR3 sequence is 16 residues long. CDR3 in amino acids: CASSQGRTSRTYEQYF. As DNA, the CDR3 is TGCGCCAGCAGCCAGGGACGGACTAGCCGGACTTACGAGCAGTACTTC.

This sequence joins TRBV19 and TRBJ2-2, with 14 nucleotides matching TRBD2. Germline V gives CDR1 LNHDA, CDR2 SQIVND (reference sequence). V lost 5 bases, J lost 7 bases, and 6 bases stayed unmatched. The CDR3 has 16 amino acids. The CDR3 DNA reads TGTGCCAGTAGTCCGACTAGCGGGAGGGCCGGCGGGGAGCTGTTTTTT. Its translation: CASSPTSGRAGGELFF.

This clonotype was seen at least ten times. CDR3 amino acids: CASSAAPGDYEQYF. The CDR3 DNA follows: TGTGCCAGCAGCGCAGCACCGGGGGACTACGAGCAGTACTTC. The chain is built from TRBV9 and TRBJ2-7, with a tentative D call TRBD2 (6 bases). V gave up 3 bases and J gave up 3 bases, with 13 bases separating them. This CDR3 has 14 residues. CDR1 and CDR2 from the germline V gene are SGDLS and YYNGEE.

This clonotype has only a few counts. The V and J genes are TRBV27 and TRBJ2-2; tentative D call: TRBD1 (6 bases). This CDR3 is built from 14 residues. The V gene's germline CDR1 is MNHEY and CDR2 SMNVEV (reference sequence). V lost 6 bases to trimming and J lost 7 bases, with 15 bases between them. This chain's CDR3 is CASSWGQSYGELFF. The DNA for the CDR3 is TGTGCCAGCAGCTGGGGGCAATCTTACGGGGAGCTGTTTTTT.

In the case of this clonotype: Mismatch with germline at one junction end may stem from a read error. This sequence joins TRBV15 and TRBJ2-2; TRBD2 matches at 7 bases. The length of the CDR3 is 16 residues. Germline V CDR1 and CDR2: LNHNV, YYDKDF (reference sequence). CDR3 region: CANSRDSGLVAGELFF. CDR3 nucleotides: TGTGCCAACAGCAGAGATTCCGGACTAGTCGCCGGGGAGCTGTTTTTT. The variable domain in full, completed from reference TRBV15 and TRBJ2-2, reads DAMVIQNPRYQVTQFGKPVTLSCSQTLNHNVMYWYQQKSSQAPKLLFHYYDKDFNNEADTPDNFQSRRPNTSFCFLDIRSPGLGDTAMYLCANSRDSGLVAGELFFGEGSRLTVL.

This sequence joins TRBV19 and TRBJ2-7; the D gene is possibly TRBD2 (5 bases). The CDR3 length is 15 residues. V lost 2 bases and J lost 2, with 13 bases in between. From germline, CDR1 is LNHDA and CDR2 SQIVND (reference sequence). In nucleotides, the CDR3 is TGTGCCAGTAGTATAAGCGCCGGGAAAGCCTACGAGCAGTACTTC. Amino acids: CASSISAGKAYEQYF.

The J gene is TRBJ1-1, the V gene TRBV9; a weak D match, TRBD1 (6 bases). Deletions cut 4 bases from V and 3 bases from J, with 16 bases between. Per germline, CDR1 SGDLS and CDR2 YYNGEE. There are 15 residues in the CDR3. The CDR3 region is CASSPTGTPYTEAFF. DNA for the CDR3: TGTGCCAGCAGCCCAACCGGGACACCCTACACTGAAGCTTTCTTT. Complete variable domain (other parts from reference TRBV9 and TRBJ1-1): DSGVTQTPKHLITATGQRVTLRCSPRSGDLSVYWYQQSLDQGLQFLIQYYNGEERAKGNILERFSAQQFPDLHSELNLSSLELGDSALYFCASSPTGTPYTEAFFGQGTRLTVV.

The chain couples TRBV3-1 to TRBJ2-1; 7 bases line up with TRBD2. After removal of 4 bases from V and 5 bases from J, the junction contained 14 bases not matched to a gene. The germline V gene has CDR1 LGHDT and CDR2 YNNKEL (reference sequence). The CDR3 consists of 17 residues. CDR3 in DNA: TGTGCCAGCAGCCCCCCTAATTGGCTAGCGGCTGACAATGAGCAGTTCTTC. Protein: CASSPPNWLAADNEQFF.

This clonotype was counted many times. The chain combines TRBV7-2 with TRBJ2-3; 10 bases match TRBD1. The CDR3 covers 15 residues. V shed 1 base, J shed 4 bases, and the junction held 2 bases outside the gene matches. CDR1 and CDR2 from the germline V gene are SGHTA and FQGNSA. CDR3 in DNA: TGTGCCAGCAGCTTAGTAGGGACAGGGGCAGATACGCAGTATTTT. As protein: CASSLVGTGADTQYF.

This clonotype appeared many times. V and J are TRBV7-9 and TRBJ2-2, with unresolved D. Looked up from germline, CDR1 is SEHNR and CDR2 is FQNEAQ (reference sequence). This CDR3 has 13 amino acids. The V and J ends lost 1 base and 5 bases respectively, with 5 bases between them. CDR3 sequence: CASSLVHTGELFF. The CDR3 nucleotides read TGTGCCAGCAGCTTAGTACATACCGGGGAGCTGTTTTTT.

Many counts were recorded for this clonotype. V and J are TRBV7-2 and TRBJ2-3; D gene unclear. Per germline, CDR1 SGHTA and CDR2 FQGNSA. The CDR3 sequence is 14 residues long. V shed 1 base and J shed 1 base, with 6 bases lying between them. CDR3 bases: TGTGCCAGCAGCTTAGTCCTTGGCACAGATACGCAGTATTTT. Protein sequence: CASSLVLGTDTQYF.

There are a few counts of this clonotype. J is TRBJ2-5 and V is TRBV20-1, with D uncertain. Germline V gene lookup returns CDR1 DFQATT and CDR2 SNEGSKA (reference sequence). Between the trimmed V and J ends, which lost 0 bases and 5 bases, there was a span of 10 bases. This CDR3 has 13 amino acids. In nucleotides, the CDR3 is TGCAGTGCTAGAGATCCCGAATTGGAGACCCAGTACTTC. Its translation: CSARDPELETQYF.

This clonotype was recorded many times. The chain employs TRBV12-3 or TRBV12-4 and TRBJ2-3; D uncertain. The CDR3 covers 13 residues. V was shortened by 6 bases and J by 0 bases, with 7 bases between the two germline ends. The CDR3 DNA is TGTGCCAGCAGCCTGACTAGCACAGATACGCAGTATTTT. Protein product: CASSLTSTDTQYF.

Details on this clonotype: A much larger clonotype is one base distant, so this may be a read error. V gene TRBV5-5 combines with J gene TRBJ2-2; no firm D call. Germline CDR1 SGHKS, CDR2 YYEKEE (reference sequence). V dropped 4 bases and J dropped 6 bases, with 13 bases sitting between them. The CDR3 is made up of 14 amino acids. In nucleotides, the CDR3 is TGTGCCAGCAGCACCGGACGAGACTCCGGGGAGCTGTTTTTT. It encodes CASSTGRDSGELFF. Based on the CDR3 plus reference TRBV5-5 and TRBJ2-2, the full variable domain is DAGVTQSPTHLIKTRGQQVTLRCSPISGHKSVSWYQQVLGQGPQFIFQYYEKEERGRGNFPDRFSARQFPNYSSELNVNALLLGDSALYLCASSTGRDSGELFFGEGSRLTVL.

The CDR3 region is CASSSSPLKGGYTF. CDR3 DNA sequence: TGTGCCAGCAGCTCGTCCCCTCTTAAGGGGGGCTACACCTTC. This sequence joins TRBV11-2 and TRBJ1-2; D possibly corresponds to TRBD1 (5 bases). Germline assignment: CDR1 SGHAT and CDR2 FQNNGV. CDR3 size: 14 residues. Trimming took off 4 bases at V and 8 bases at J, with 17 bases between the two ends.

This clonotype was seen a few times. V usage is TRBV5-1 and J usage is TRBJ1-1; D is unresolved. The CDR3 has 14 residues. Germline V gene lookup returns CDR1 SGHRS and CDR2 YFSETQ. Trimming cost V 6 bases and J 0 bases, with 12 bases left between them. DNA of the CDR3: TGCGCCAGCAACTCTGATCAGGTGAACACTGAAGCTTTCTTT. This encodes CASNSDQVNTEAFF.

This chain uses TRBV6-2 or TRBV6-3 with TRBJ2-6, with no clear D. The V gene's germline CDR1 is MNHEY and CDR2 SVGEGT. V was clipped by 3 bases and J by 2 bases, with 8 bases between them. The CDR3 is 15 residues long. The CDR3 nucleotides read TGTGCCAGCAGTTATAGGTCGGCTGGGGCCAACGTCCTGACTTTC. Translation: CASSYRSAGANVLTF.

This clonotype was found many times. This sequence joins TRBV4-2 and TRBJ1-2, with TRBD1 as a possible D gene (6 bases). Germline lookup yields CDR1 LGHNA and CDR2 YNFKEQ. Trimming took off 1 base at V and 7 bases at J, with 19 bases between the two ends. This CDR3 comprises 16 residues. The CDR3 DNA reads as TGTGCCAGCAGCCAAGGGATACTACAGGGCATCAGTGGCTACACCTTC. This translates into CASSQGILQGISGYTF.

This clonotype was counted many times. The V call is TRBV20-1, the J call TRBJ2-3, with D perhaps TRBD1 or TRBD2 (5 bases each). Looked up from germline, CDR1 is DFQATT and CDR2 is SNEGSKA (reference sequence). V lost 4 bases to trimming and J lost 6 bases, with 17 bases between them. The CDR3 totals 14 residues. Written as DNA, the CDR3 is TGCAGTGCTAACCTACCCAGAGAGGGGGATACGCAGTATTTT. It yields the protein CSANLPREGDTQYF.

As regards this clonotype: The limits of the CDR3 on the DNA are not certain, so only TCRdb's listed CDR3 is given. V usage is TRBV7-5 and J usage is TRBJ2-1. TRBV7-5 is annotated as a pseudogene. The CDR3 has 19 residues if both end residues are counted. CDR3 protein: CISVPEASPRRSSYNEQFF.

The chain couples TRBV15 to TRBJ2-2; 13 bases are a match to TRBD2. The germline V gene encodes CDR1 LNHNV and CDR2 YYDKDF (reference sequence). Trimming removed 9 bases from V and 3 bases from J; junction bases left unmatched: 10. The CDR3 is made up of 17 amino acids. The CDR3 reads CATGGLAGVLDTGELFF. Here the CDR3 DNA reads TGTGCCACAGGAGGACTAGCGGGAGTCCTTGACACCGGGGAGCTGTTTTTT.

There are many counts of this clonotype. The J gene is TRBJ1-4, the V gene TRBV10-3; possible D gene TRBD1, 6 bases. Trimming left V 6 bases short and J 8 bases short, with 16 bases between. The germline gives CDR1 ENHRY, CDR2 SYGVKD. The CDR3 runs to 14 residues. In DNA, the CDR3 is TGTGCCATCAGCGCAGGGGCCGGTGGAGAAAAACTGTTTTTT. Translated, it gives CAISAGAGGEKLFF.

This clonotype was seen at least ten times. V and J are TRBV15 and TRBJ2-5; weak D call: TRBD2 (5 bases). This CDR3 has 15 amino acids. The germline V gene encodes CDR1 LNHNV and CDR2 YYDKDF (reference sequence). Trimming removed 0 bases from V and 2 bases from J, with 10 bases in between. CDR3 in amino acids: CATSRDGLAQETQYF. The CDR3 nucleotides read TGTGCCACCAGCAGAGATGGGCTAGCTCAAGAGACCCAGTACTTC.

This clonotype was observed many times. This rearrangement joins TRBV20-1 to TRBJ1-3, with D unclear. Per germline, CDR1 DFQATT and CDR2 SNEGSKA (reference sequence). V was clipped by 0 bases and J by 0 bases, with 6 bases between them. This CDR3 region has 14 residues. DNA of the CDR3: TGCAGTGCTAGAGAAACAGTCTCTGGAAACACCATATATTTT. It is translated as CSARETVSGNTIYF.

V usage is TRBV20-1 and J usage is TRBJ2-3, with D perhaps TRBD2 (7 bases). The CDR3 is 18 amino acids. Germline CDR1 reads DFQATT; CDR2 reads SNEGSKA (reference sequence). V was pared by 6 bases and J by 4 bases, with 29 bases between. Written as DNA, the CDR3 is TGCAGTGCCATCCCGAGGGGGGGGAATGCACCTTTGGCAGATACGCAGTATTTT. Translated: CSAIPRGGNAPLADTQYF.